What follows are 25 T cell receptor beta chains derived from one specimen sequenced in a study of cytomegalovirus exposure and HLA in healthy donors. The PCR contained 60 Vbeta and 13 Jbeta primers. Using immunoSEQ multiplex PCR, the repertoire was profiled, and TCRdb retains in-frame clones only, with some absent. The repertoire holds 110,000 to 150,000 clones, with roughly 78% as singletons. The sequenced sample consisted of PBMCs. The receptors were sampled from a man under 40 in good health and CMV-seronegative.

The V gene is TRBV27, the J gene TRBJ1-1; 9 bases map to TRBD1. The CDR3 consists of 18 residues. The germline V gene encodes CDR1 MNHEY and CDR2 SMNVEV (reference sequence). Trimming at V came to 4 bases and at J to 1 base, leaving 13 bases not matched to a gene. This CDR3 reads CASSSTPDRGGWNTEAFF. In nucleotides, the CDR3 is TGTGCCAGCAGTTCCACCCCGGACAGGGGCGGATGGAACACTGAAGCTTTCTTT.

V is TRBV2 and J is TRBJ1-5, with D perhaps matching TRBD1 (5 bases). CDR1 and CDR2 (germline): SNHLY, FYNNEI. The CDR3 has 17 residues. The ends were cut back, 3 bases at V and 5 bases at J, with 20 bases in the middle. As DNA, the CDR3 is TGTGCCAGCAGTGAGTTCTCGACAGTTCAAAGATATCAGCCCCAGCATTTT. Encoded protein: CASSEFSTVQRYQPQHF.

This sequence joins TRBV12-5 and TRBJ1-1; no definite D call. This CDR3 is built from 19 residues. Between the trimmed V and J ends, which lost 2 bases and 4 bases, there was a span of 26 bases. Germline V gene lookup returns CDR1 LGHNT and CDR2 FRNRAP. The CDR3: CASGLSGKASLSGSTEAFF. The DNA of the CDR3 is TGTGCTAGTGGTTTGTCCGGGAAAGCCAGTTTAAGCGGTAGCACTGAAGCTTTCTTT.

The rearrangement links TRBV6-4 to TRBJ1-2, with 9 bases lining up with TRBD1. The germline V gene has CDR1 MRHNA and CDR2 SNTAGT. V shed 6 bases, J shed 4 bases, and the junction held 9 bases outside the gene matches. The CDR3 spans 15 residues. The CDR3 region has the DNA TGTGCCAGCAGCACTCCCGGGACAGGGAGCTATGGCTACACCTTC. Residues: CASSTPGTGSYGYTF.

The J gene is TRBJ1-5, the V gene TRBV9, with 7 positions matching TRBD1. V lost 4 bases, J lost 0 bases, and 10 bases stayed unmatched. Germline V CDR1 and CDR2: SGDLS, YYNGEE. This CDR3 spans 17 amino acids. The chain's CDR3 is CASSIRDSYYSNQPQHF. The CDR3 bases are TGTGCCAGCAGCATACGGGACAGCTACTATAGCAATCAGCCCCAGCATTTT.

This clone was seen more than once but under ten times. V usage is TRBV6-1 and J usage is TRBJ2-7, with D unresolved. Per germline, CDR1 MNHNS and CDR2 SASEGT. V gave up 1 base and J gave up 5 bases, with 9 bases separating them. The CDR3 has 13 residues. Written as DNA, the CDR3 is TGTGCCAGCAGTGAAGTCGTATTTGACGAGCAGTACTTC. Its protein product is CASSEVVFDEQYF.

The gene calls are TRBV4-1 and TRBJ2-5; TRBD2 might be the D (5 bases). The CDR3 totals 14 residues. V was pared by 1 base and J by 0 bases, with 6 bases between. Germline V CDR1 and CDR2: MGHRA, YSYEKL. CDR3 amino acids: CASSQAGNQETQYF. CDR3 DNA: TGCGCCAGCAGCCAAGCCGGGAACCAAGAGACCCAGTACTTC.

This chain uses TRBV19 with TRBJ2-2; 9 bases align to TRBD2. The junction had 6 bases not matched to a gene; V was cut back by 0 bases and J by 7 bases. The CDR3 consists of 16 residues. Germline loops: CDR1 LNHDA, CDR2 SQIVND (reference sequence). The CDR3 nucleotides read TGTGCCAGTAGTATAGAAAGCGGGGGGCGGATCGGGGAGCTGTTTTTT. Translation: CASSIESGGRIGELFF.

This clone was observed a handful of times. The same CDR3 arises from other DNA sequences in this sample as well. The chain has TRBV6-5 and TRBJ2-7; 7 positions agree with TRBD2. Looked up from germline, CDR1 is MNHEY and CDR2 is SVGAGI. V lost 0 bases and J lost 4; bases outside the gene matches: 3. The CDR3 covers 14 residues. The CDR3 bases are TGTGCCAGCAGTTACTCGAGCGGGGCTTACGAGCAGTACTTC. Its translation is CASSYSSGAYEQYF.

The chain links TRBV10-2 to TRBJ2-3, with D possibly TRBD1 on 5 matching bases. CDR3 size: 15 residues. Germline lookup yields CDR1 WSHSY and CDR2 SAAADI. The V end was cut by 8 bases, the J end by 1 base, with 16 bases between. The CDR3 loop is CASGLRLGGTDTQYF. In DNA, the CDR3 is TGCGCCAGCGGGTTGCGTCTAGGGGGCACAGATACGCAGTATTTT.

To note about this clone: Other DNA variants within this sample encode the same CDR3. The V call is TRBV6-5, the J call TRBJ2-7, with D tentatively TRBD1 (7 bases). The germline V gene has CDR1 MNHEY and CDR2 SVGAGI. The CDR3 is 11 amino acids. V lost 5 bases and J lost 7, with 9 bases in between. The CDR3 region has the DNA TGTGCCAGCAGTCAGGGGGGAGAGCAGTACTTC. It encodes CASSQGGEQYF.

The J gene is TRBJ1-1, the V gene TRBV10-3; 8 bases line up with TRBD1. Germline CDR1 and CDR2: ENHRY and SYGVKD. Trimming took 0 bases from V and 1 from J; bases not matched to a gene: 4. The CDR3 extends over 16 amino acids. The CDR3 spells CAISESDRAKNTEAFF. The CDR3 DNA sequence: TGTGCCATCAGTGAGTCGGACAGGGCTAAGAACACTGAAGCTTTCTTT.

This sequence joins TRBV30 and TRBJ2-5; D is ambiguous. Germline lookup yields CDR1 GTSNPN and CDR2 SVGIG (reference sequence). Trimming took 2 bases from V and 8 from J, leaving 12 bases between them. CDR3 size: 12 residues. CDR3 bases: TGTGCCTGGAGTCCTACGACAAGTACCCAGTACTTC. Protein: CAWSPTTSTQYF.

The rearrangement joins TRBV29-1 to TRBJ1-1; D is perhaps TRBD1 (6 bases). This CDR3 comprises 14 residues. Germline V gene sequence: CDR1 SQVTM, CDR2 ANQGSEA. With 3 bases removed from V and 5 bases from J, the gap between germline ends came to 16 bases. CDR3 coding DNA: TGCAGCGTTGATCGGTCTGGGGGCGAGACTGAAGCTTTCTTT. Translating gives CSVDRSGGETEAFF.

This chain joins TRBV5-1 and TRBJ1-1; D may be TRBD1 (6 bases). Germline V CDR1 and CDR2: SGHRS, YFSETQ. This CDR3 region has 15 residues. V was shortened by 0 bases and J by 6 bases, with 15 bases between the two germline ends. This CDR3 is CASSLELQGVAEAFF. CDR3 bases: TGCGCCAGCAGCTTGGAGTTACAGGGTGTCGCTGAAGCTTTCTTT.

This clone turned up a few times. The chain joins TRBV5-1 to TRBJ1-1; 10 bases match TRBD1. This CDR3 has 15 amino acids. Germline V gives CDR1 SGHRS, CDR2 YFSETQ. The V gene end was trimmed by 2 bases and the J gene end by 4 bases; junction bases not matched to a gene: 5. This CDR3 reads CASSFGTGASTEAFF. DNA for the CDR3: TGCGCCAGCAGCTTTGGGACAGGGGCGAGCACTGAAGCTTTCTTT.

The CDR3 protein is CASSLSSEGYGYTF. CDR3 in DNA: TGCGCCAGCAGCCTAAGTTCGGAGGGCTATGGCTACACCTTC. The rearrangement uses TRBV4-1 and TRBJ1-2; D ambiguous. Germline V gene lookup returns CDR1 MGHRA and CDR2 YSYEKL. With 4 bases removed from V and 4 bases from J, the gap between germline ends came to 13 bases. The CDR3 is made up of 14 amino acids.

The V gene is TRBV18, the J gene TRBJ1-5; 9 nucleotides align to TRBD1. The trim removed 2 bases at V and 4 bases at J, leaving 3 bases unmatched. CDR3 length: 15 amino acids. Germline-derived CDR1 and CDR2 are KGHSH and LQKENI. This CDR3 reads CASSPGTGTNQPQHF. The DNA of the CDR3 is TGTGCCAGCTCACCAGGGACAGGGACGAATCAGCCCCAGCATTTT.

This chain uses TRBV6-1 with TRBJ1-5; D is unclear. Looked up from germline, CDR1 is MNHNS and CDR2 is SASEGT. This CDR3 is 14 amino acids long. V gave up 4 bases and J gave up 1 base, with 8 bases separating them. CDR3 in amino acids: CASSGAMSNQPQHF. The DNA for the CDR3 is TGTGCCAGCAGTGGGGCAATGAGCAATCAGCCCCAGCATTTT.

The chain carries TRBV18 and TRBJ1-1; D not resolved. Germline CDR1 KGHSH, CDR2 LQKENI. The CDR3 runs 12 residues. V was cut by 4 bases and J by 4 bases, with 7 bases left in between. CDR3 residues: CASSRDSTEAFF. In DNA form, the CDR3 reads TGTGCCAGCTCACGCGATAGCACTGAAGCTTTCTTT.

The chain joins TRBV6-5 to TRBJ1-2; TRBD1 aligns across 8 bases. The V gene's germline CDR1 is MNHEY and CDR2 SVGAGI. The CDR3 has 14 amino acids. V lost 6 bases to trimming and J lost 4 bases; unmatched junction nucleotides: 7. As DNA, the CDR3 is TGTGCCAGCAGCACGGACAGGGTATCCTATGGCTACACCTTC. Protein sequence: CASSTDRVSYGYTF.

The V and J genes are TRBV11-2 and TRBJ2-1, with TRBD2 matching over 12 bases. Germline V CDR1 and CDR2: SGHAT, FQNNGV. Trimming removed 1 base from V and 6 bases from J; junction bases left unmatched: 4. The CDR3 is 16 amino acids. The CDR3 protein is CASSLGLAGVSNEQFF. The CDR3 bases are TGTGCCAGCAGCTTAGGACTAGCGGGAGTTAGCAATGAGCAGTTCTTC. Combining the CDR3 with reference TRBV11-2 and TRBJ2-1 gives the whole variable domain EAGVAQSPRYKIIEKRQSVAFWCNPISGHATLYWYQQILGQGPKLLIQFQNNGVVDDSQLPKDRFSAERLKGVDSTLKIQPAKLEDSAVYLCASSLGLAGVSNEQFFGPGTRLTVL.

The chain combines TRBV6-6 with TRBJ1-4; 8 bases match TRBD1. CDR1 and CDR2 from the germline V gene are MNHNY and SVGAGI (reference sequence). There are 15 residues in the CDR3. V lost 0 bases, J lost 4 bases, and 1 base stayed unmatched. The chain's CDR3 is CASSYSGQVNEKLFF. The DNA of the CDR3 is TGTGCCAGCAGTTACTCGGGACAGGTTAATGAAAAACTGTTTTTT.

The rearrangement joins TRBV4-1 to TRBJ1-2; perhaps TRBD1 as D (5 bases). Trimming took 2 bases from V and 8 from J, leaving 12 bases between them. CDR3 size: 13 residues. CDR1 is MGHRA and CDR2 is YSYEKL in the germline V gene. CDR3 coding DNA: TGCGCCAGCAGCCAACAGGGTATTTACGGCTACACCTTC. Its protein product is CASSQQGIYGYTF.

In this sample, this clone turned up a few times. The CDR3 spells CASSYNDRMGLFF. CDR3 bases: TGTGCCAGCAGTTACAATGACAGGATGGGGCTGTTTTTT. V is TRBV6-5 and J is TRBJ1-4; the D gene is possibly TRBD1 (6 bases). The CDR3 has 13 residues. Germline CDR1 is MNHEY and CDR2 is SVGAGI. V gave up 2 bases and J gave up 14 bases, with 15 bases separating them.